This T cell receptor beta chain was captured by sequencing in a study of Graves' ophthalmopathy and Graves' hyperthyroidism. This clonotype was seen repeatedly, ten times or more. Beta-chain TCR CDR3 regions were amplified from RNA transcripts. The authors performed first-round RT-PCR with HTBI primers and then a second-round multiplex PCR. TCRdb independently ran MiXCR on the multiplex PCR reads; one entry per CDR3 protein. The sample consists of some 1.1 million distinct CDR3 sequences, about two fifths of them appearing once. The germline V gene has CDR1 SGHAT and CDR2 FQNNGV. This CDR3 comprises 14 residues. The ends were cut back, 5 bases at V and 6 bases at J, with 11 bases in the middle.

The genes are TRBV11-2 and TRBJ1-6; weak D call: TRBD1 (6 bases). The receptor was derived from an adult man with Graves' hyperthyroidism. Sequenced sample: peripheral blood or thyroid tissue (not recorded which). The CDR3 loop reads CASSQGQLNSPLHF. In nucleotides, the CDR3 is TGTGCCAGCAGCCAGGGACAACTTAATTCACCCCTCCACTTT.